This TCR beta chain is drawn from a study of blood T cell repertoires in COVID-19. Study overall: Whether acute or convalescent, the COVID-19 samples came from the United States, Italy and Spain. PBMCs, B-cell-depleted T cells, or T cells provided the cDNA or gDNA that made up the material.

Germline CDR1 GTSNPN, CDR2 SVGIG (reference sequence). The CDR3 has 18 residues. Trimming left V 2 bases short and J 3 bases short, with 26 bases between. A single count supports this clone. As processed by the authors: Reference gene primer amplification gave estimated nucleated cell counts. Method: immunoSEQ multiplex PCR; TCRdb's copy keeps in-frame clones and lacks some. V and J calls and clone size come straight from that table; D and trimming were deduced from the DNA. The data contain over 200,000 clones, approximately 91% of them singletons. This sequence originates from an older woman with acute or convalescent COVID-19. The V and J genes are TRBV30 and TRBJ2-7; D perhaps matches TRBD2 (6 bases). The sequenced material came from peripheral blood. CDR3: CAWSHPGGSGLKYYEQYF. CDR3 nucleotide sequence: TGTGCCTGGAGTCATCCAGGTGGTAGCGGTTTAAAATACTACGAGCAGTACTTC.